This T cell receptor (beta chain) was recovered during a study of blood T cell repertoires in COVID-19. Study context: Spain, Italy and the United States supplied samples that represented acute and convalescent COVID-19. The cDNA or gDNA used as material had been derived from T cells, B-cell-depleted T cells, or PBMCs.

The V segment lost 6 bases and the J segment 5 bases; nucleotides outside the gene matches: 8. The length of the CDR3 is 15 residues. Germline-derived CDR1 and CDR2 are KGHSH and LQKENI. Per the original methods: Estimation of nucleated cell counts relied on the amplification of reference gene primers. Data came from immunoSEQ multiplex PCR; TCRdb stores just in-frame clones and leaves some out. The V and J calls and clone size come from that table; D and trimming were worked out from the DNA. This sample yields over 150,000 clones, of which approximately 77% are seen a single time; approximately 10% belongs to the top ten. In this sample, this clone turned up once.

The chain couples TRBV18 to TRBJ1-5; 9 bases are shared with TRBD1. This TCR was sampled from a woman of 80 years or more with active or convalescent COVID-19. The sequenced material came from peripheral blood. Written as DNA, the CDR3 is TGTGCCAGCTCCCTCAAGAGGACAGGGGATCAGCCCCAGCATTTT. Amino acids: CASSLKRTGDQPQHF.